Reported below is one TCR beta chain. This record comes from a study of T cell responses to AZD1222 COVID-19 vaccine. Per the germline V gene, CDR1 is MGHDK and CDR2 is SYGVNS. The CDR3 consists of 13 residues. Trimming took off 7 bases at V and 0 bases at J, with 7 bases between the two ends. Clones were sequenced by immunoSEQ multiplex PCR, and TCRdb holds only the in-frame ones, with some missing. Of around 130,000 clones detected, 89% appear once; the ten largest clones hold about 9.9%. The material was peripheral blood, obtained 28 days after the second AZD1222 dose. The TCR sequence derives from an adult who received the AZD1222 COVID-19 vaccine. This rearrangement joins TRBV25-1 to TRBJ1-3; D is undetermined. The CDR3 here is CASTRDSGNTIYF. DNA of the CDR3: TGTGCCAGCACGAGGGACTCTGGAAACACCATATATTTT.